This T cell receptor (beta chain) stems from a study of T-cell memory formation after mild COVID-19. This CDR3 is built from 14 residues. CDR1 LGHNA and CDR2 YSLEER come from the germline V gene. Trimming pared 5 bases from V and 4 bases from J, leaving 14 bases between. TCRdb called the 5' RACE reads again in MiXCR, with one record for every CDR3 protein. The sample lists around 110,000 distinct CDR3 sequences; under 15% were seen once. V is TRBV4-3 and J is TRBJ2-5; D might be TRBD1 (8 bases). Sequencing was carried out using PBMCs or a T cell subset sorted from them (not recorded which). The sequence derives from a man younger than 35 who had mild COVID-19 (a few samples of this study predate the infection). Cell type and time point are not known. CDR3 in DNA: TGCGCCAGCAGCAATTACAGGGGGGGAGAGACCCAGTACTTC. Its translation is CASSNYRGGETQYF.